This entry is about one TCR beta chain. The clone's antigen remains unknown. No clone much larger than this one lies a single base away; base qualities are absent. The library was produced with the immunoSEQ multiplex PCR assay. The multiplex PCR relied on a mix of 60 forward primers for TCR Vbeta segments and 13 reverse primers for TCR Jbeta segments. The CDR3 region of rearranged TCR beta genes was amplified from genomic DNA with a multiplex PCR assay. On the Illumina HiSeq System, the amplified TCR beta libraries were sequenced as 87-base-pair reads. For the original study's pipeline: A later analysis counted approximately 76 million unique TCR beta chains across the 650 to 700 repertoires, and around 9.9 million of these chains were shared by at least two donors. A nearest-neighbor algorithm error-corrected the raw reads and collapsed the reads into unique sequences, merging closely related sequences to remove PCR and sequencing errors. V, D and J gene segments were assigned by aligning CDR3 sequences to IMGT reference sequences. For a sequence to be retained, a match of at least six nucleotides was required to both a V gene segment and a J gene segment. A rearrangement counted as productive if the CDR3 had no stop codons and remained in frame with V and J, and every other rearrangement counted as non-productive. CDR3 was defined by IMGT convention, running from the second conserved V-encoded cysteine to the conserved J-encoded phenylalanine. Sequences without an unambiguous match to a single V gene segment were excluded from the earlier analysis of over 500 of the donors. An earlier analysis of several hundred of the donors classified V segments as functional when productive rearrangements were above 56.7% and as segregating when the standard deviation between donors was above 5%. To diagnose cytomegalovirus status from the catalog of TCR beta chain sequences, a statistical classification framework was built. A later analysis assigned V and J genes by comparing TCR nucleotide sequences with IMGT/GENE-DB human TR gene sequences. In a later analysis, CDR3 sequences and most-parsimonious VDJ recombination scenarios were assigned using the TCRdist pipeline. In a later analysis, each TCR beta chain was defined by its CDR3 amino acid sequence together with its V-gene family, and reads lacking a unique V-gene family were excluded. As a way to deal with suspected cross-contamination and a sequencing artifact, a later analysis dropped 450 to 700 nucleotide sequences that were highly shared and had low generation probability. For each public chain, a later analysis derived a clonal expansion index from normalized ranks of inferred template counts within each repertoire. A later analysis computed generation probabilities with a VDJ recombination model fitted to out-of-frame rearrangements, and checked the results against IGoR. In a later analysis, TCR-TCR, TCR-HLA and TCR-CMV co-occurrence was scored with hypergeometric tests, and a repertoire-size bias correction was applied to TCR pairs. False discovery rates were estimated in a later analysis by permuting HLA or CMV assignments 20 times. In a later analysis, co-occurring TCRs were grouped using DBSCAN, with TCRdist sequence similarity added in when clustering inside HLA-allele-positive subsets. Repertoires with fewer than 30,000 or more than 120,000 public chains were left out of co-occurrence clustering, as were about five repertoires with anomalous nucleotide sharing. TCRdb took this table from immuneACCESS and kept in-frame rearrangements with V and J called. Such tables lack part of the clones; where checked against another copy, unresolved V genes explain under half of the gap, and the rest is unexplained. The V and J calls and the clone size are those of that table, but D and trimming were determined from the DNA. Recorded for this sample are fewer than 250,000 clones; around 87% of them occurred a single time. 0.9% to 1.2% of the sample is taken by the ten largest.

The record originates from a study of cytomegalovirus exposure and HLA in healthy donors (dated by TCRdb to about 2017). Some background on the complete study: An earlier analysis of about 560 of the donors reported 276 Gb of sequence data and approximately 120 million unique TCR beta sequences obtained from approximately 180 million T cells. About 300 gigabases of sequencing data and 78 million or so unique TCR sequences were included in an early release covering about 620 HLA-typed donors. Of the 300 to 400 genotyped donors, over 65% fell in the genetic ancestry cluster associated with self-reported Caucasian donors. The study aimed to test whether signatures of past pathogen exposure could be identified by cataloging public T cell receptors. The study used immunosequencing to profile the T cell repertoires of under 700 subjects and linked those repertoires to cytomegalovirus serostatus. In addition to the first cohort of 666 subjects, a separate validation cohort of under 150 different subjects was used. High-throughput TCR immunosequencing, statistical association of individual TCRs with disease status, and machine learning were combined to predict cytomegalovirus infection status. To study patterns of TCR occurrence, a later analysis re-analyzed previously published TCR beta repertoires from more than 550 donors and added high-resolution HLA genotyping. Rather than using new phenotypic data, the later analysis identified candidate immune exposures from TCR beta sequences and from how often those sequences occurred across donors. In an earlier analysis of 587 of the donors, high-throughput TCR beta sequencing was used to judge whether each TCR beta V gene segment behaved as functional or pseudogenic. Alongside the repertoire data, information on donor age, sex, ethnicity and CMV serostatus was compiled. Genome-wide SNP genotypes for about 65% of the roughly 670 donors were used in a later genetic analysis, which treated that subset as a discovery cohort. Every repertoire in the discovery cohort had been generated on one and the same sequencing platform. Class I and class II HLA loci were covered by the typing at four-digit resolution. The number of donors typed differed by locus, with about 620-630 for A, B, C, DRB1 and DQB1, around 560 for DQA1, approximately 580 for DPA1, and around 430 for DPB1. Because of strong linkage in the cohort, 4 to 6 DR-DQ haplotypes were treated as single units for association and clustering. Across around 400 genotyped donors of the cohort, an average of approximately 200,000 unique TCR beta nucleotide sequences per donor were sequenced, and 15% to 20% of those sequences were non-productive. What the work shows at the level of the full study, not this receptor alone: According to a later genetic analysis, donors in an Asian-associated ancestry cluster had fewer N-insertions in productive TCRs than the approximately 630-donor mean. Sequencing depth was assumed to be roughly uniform across donors in the presence/absence analyses, though that assumption may not hold. Broadly in line with IMGT annotations, most TCR beta V segments showed up in productive rearrangements about 87% or about 30% of the time in an earlier analysis of several hundred of the donors. When HLA alleles, especially DR and DQ, strongly co-occurred, TCR associations were difficult to assign to individual alleles. A further reported finding was that TCR beta sequences accurately predicted the HLA-A and HLA-B alleles for most subjects in the first cohort. Compared with equally common non-associated chains, HLA-associated TCR beta chains in a later analysis were more clonally expanded and had lower generation probabilities. Specific HLA alleles were associated with 15,000 to 20,000 TCR beta sequences at a false discovery rate of 0.05 in a later analysis. Immune exposure information for the cohort was limited to CMV serostatus. In a later analysis, several top co-occurrence clusters were reported to appear linked to parvovirus B19, influenza, CMV and Epstein-Barr virus. A cluster of highly shared sequence variants was judged likely to represent a technical artifact of the sequencing pipeline. The classifier was reported to diagnose cytomegalovirus status with high specificity and sensitivity in both the original and validation cohorts. A later analysis found that TCR association rates varied across HLA loci, with DRB1 alleles showing the most associated TCRs and HLA-C alleles the fewest. According to the authors, the approach could potentially be generalized to other disease states and immunological phenotypes. Three of the identified cytomegalovirus-associated TCR beta chains were confirmed in vitro to be specific for cytomegalovirus antigens. Correlated functional status among segregating V segments might be attributable to linkage disequilibrium, but an unknown experimental factor could not be ruled out. Only TCR beta chains were sequenced in this cohort, and the absence of alpha or paired-chain data limited detectable features. According to a later analysis, most CMV-associated TCR beta chains appeared to be HLA-restricted, and the HLA associations seemed to be driven largely by CMV exposure. The study listed approximately 150 TCR beta chains as associated with cytomegalovirus. Because some donors lacked HLA typing at each locus, the association tests relied only on the typed subset. Most TCR sequences were seen in very few donors, while some public TCRs were found in many individuals. Because counts were too low, roughly 18 rarely observed V segments, including chromosome 9 orphons, were left out of the earlier analysis of a few hundred of the donors. A later genetic analysis associated a missense DCLRE1C variant with V-gene and J-gene trimming of TCR beta chains, and an independent cohort replicated the association.

The cohort consisted of 670 or so healthy bone marrow donors. Cohort members were all nominally healthy when sampled, although unrecorded immune exposures were likely present. The donor tested CMV seronegative and was one of the 352 seronegative cohort members. Every donor gave a peripheral blood sample, and the peripheral blood mononuclear cells from that sample were used for TCR beta sequencing. The Qiagen DNeasy Blood Extraction Kit was used to extract genomic DNA from the blood cell samples. The sequencing sample was made of PBMCs. This clonotype originated in a boy aged 2 to 10 in good health and CMV-seronegative.

The sequence in DNA is TGTGCCAGCAGCTCAGGACTAGGAGTCTACAATGAGCAGTTCTTC. Its translation is CASSSGLGVYNEQFF. The chain is encoded by TRBV9 joined to TRBJ2-1; a stretch of 7 junction bases matches TRBD2. Per the germline V gene, SGDLS is the CDR1 and YYNGEE is the CDR2. Trimming takes 4 bases off V and 3 bases off J; junction bases not matched to a gene: 7. The CDR3 goes from the cysteine to the phenylalanine over 15 residues. Only the CDR3 portion is preserved as DNA: 45 bases, with reading frame beginning at the first base. Supplemented by the reference TRBV9 and TRBJ2-1 proteins around the CDR3, the complete variable domain is DSGVTQTPKHLITATGQRVTLRCSPRSGDLSVYWYQQSLDQGLQFLIQYYNGEERAKGNILERFSAQQFPDLHSELNLSSLELGDSALYFCASSSGLGVYNEQFFGPGTRLTVL.